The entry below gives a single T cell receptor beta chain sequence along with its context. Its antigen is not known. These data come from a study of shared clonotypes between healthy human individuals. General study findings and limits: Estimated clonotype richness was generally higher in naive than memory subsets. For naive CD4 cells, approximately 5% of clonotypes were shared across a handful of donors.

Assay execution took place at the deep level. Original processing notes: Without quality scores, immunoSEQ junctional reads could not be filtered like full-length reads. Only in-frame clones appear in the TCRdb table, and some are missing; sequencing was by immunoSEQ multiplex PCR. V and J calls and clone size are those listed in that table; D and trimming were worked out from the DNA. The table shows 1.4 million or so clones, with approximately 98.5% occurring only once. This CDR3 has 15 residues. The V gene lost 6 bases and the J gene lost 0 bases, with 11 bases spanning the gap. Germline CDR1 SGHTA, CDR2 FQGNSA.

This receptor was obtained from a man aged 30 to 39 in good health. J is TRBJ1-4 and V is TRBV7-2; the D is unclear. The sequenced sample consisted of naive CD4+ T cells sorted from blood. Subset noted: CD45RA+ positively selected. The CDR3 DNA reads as TGTGCCAGCAGGGTGGTGTCCGCAACTAATGAAAAACTGTTTTTT. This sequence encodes CASRVVSATNEKLFF.